The rows below give T cell receptor beta chains drawn from one sample of a study of control samples from healthy donors and cancer patients. This table comes from immunoSEQ multiplex PCR, and its TCRdb copy is limited to in-frame clones, with some not included. The sample includes over 100,000 clones, just over 90% of them seen just once. The specimen was blood. The receptors were sampled from a human donor in good health. The donor label of this sample is uncertain. Both conserved end residues are trimmed from each CDR3. A D gene is named only where the DNA matches it firmly.

v_call	j_call	d_call	cdr3_aa
TRBV25-1	TRBJ1-1	TRBD1	ASEGQVNTEAF
TRBV7-8	TRBJ1-4	NA	ASSLGQGGEKLF
TRBV2	TRBJ2-2	TRBD1	ATRGQRTGELF
TRBV5-4	TRBJ2-1	TRBD2	ASSLAGGGVYNEQF
TRBV11-2	TRBJ2-6	NA	ASSLVGSGANVLT
TRBV9	TRBJ2-7	NA	ASSVGGGGNEQY
TRBV5-6	TRBJ2-2	TRBD2	ASSLGYRSYGGLTGELF
TRBV10-2	TRBJ1-2	TRBD1	ASSESWSGGENGYT
TRBV6-2/TRBV6-3	TRBJ2-5	NA	ASSVQVKETQY
TRBV6-5	TRBJ2-2	TRBD2	ASNRGVGELF
TRBV10-2	TRBJ1-5	NA	ASRGENNQPQH
TRBV6-5	TRBJ2-3	NA	ASSYSLGGGTDTQY
TRBV19	TRBJ1-2	NA	ASGLSYGYT
TRBV7-9	TRBJ1-5	NA	ASSLEGLGNQPQH
TRBV25-1	TRBJ2-5	NA	ASSDDSQETQY
TRBV4-2	TRBJ1-6	TRBD1	ASTHTVQGQGVGSSYNSPLH
TRBV19	TRBJ2-3	TRBD2	ASSSPSGGAIPADTQY
TRBV19	TRBJ1-5	NA	ASRGAGHSNQPQH
TRBV19	TRBJ2-2	TRBD1	ASSTRPGQFPGELF
TRBV7-9	TRBJ2-5	TRBD2	ASSSGGASRETQY
TRBV19	TRBJ1-2	NA	ASKGVNYGYT
TRBV24-1	TRBJ2-3	TRBD1	ATSDLQGASTDTQY
TRBV7-9	TRBJ1-3	NA	ASSPRETGNTIY
TRBV3-1/TRBV3-2	TRBJ1-2	NA	ASSQDLGVNYGYT
TRBV27	TRBJ2-1	NA	ASSRIIEQF
TRBV25-1	TRBJ1-6	NA	ASSRLDGSPLH
TRBV7-8	TRBJ1-6	NA	ASSGGGNRSPLH
TRBV27	TRBJ1-3	NA	ASSLMGASPTSGNTIY
TRBV28	TRBJ2-1	NA	ASSSGYDNEQF
TRBV27	TRBJ1-2	NA	ASSLSGEGGYT
TRBV19	TRBJ1-4	NA	ASSMVVREKLF
TRBV12-3/TRBV12-4	TRBJ2-2	NA	ASRQVEAGELF
TRBV4-3	TRBJ1-2	NA	ASSQDSHYGYT
TRBV5-5	TRBJ2-3	TRBD2	ASSSDGGGTDTQY
TRBV6-5	TRBJ1-1	NA	ASRGGAEAF
TRBV18	TRBJ1-6	TRBD1	ASSGTGVPNSPLH
TRBV19	TRBJ1-5	NA	ASSVAGFGNQPQH
TRBV28	TRBJ2-1	NA	ASSPYDVGTYNEQF
TRBV15	TRBJ1-1	NA	ATSVGGILNTEAF
TRBV3-1/TRBV3-2	TRBJ2-3	TRBD1	ASSHRGQSTDTQY
TRBV27	TRBJ2-7	TRBD1	ASSLSRGQDYEQY
TRBV7-9	TRBJ2-3	NA	ASSQRGRGGSTDTQY
TRBV5-1	TRBJ1-1	NA	ASSLGYMNTEAF
TRBV14	TRBJ2-1	TRBD2	ASSQDVDWRGGNEQF
TRBV5-4	TRBJ1-1	NA	ASSLGGLSNTEAF
TRBV5-1	TRBJ2-7	TRBD1	ASSTQGAGEQY
TRBV5-6	TRBJ2-3	TRBD2	ASSSETSGSSDTQY
TRBV29-1	TRBJ1-1	NA	SGQTVNTEAF
TRBV19	TRBJ1-6	NA	ASSIIGSSYNSPLH
TRBV7-8	TRBJ2-2	TRBD2	ASSTLFVSGGAWTGELF